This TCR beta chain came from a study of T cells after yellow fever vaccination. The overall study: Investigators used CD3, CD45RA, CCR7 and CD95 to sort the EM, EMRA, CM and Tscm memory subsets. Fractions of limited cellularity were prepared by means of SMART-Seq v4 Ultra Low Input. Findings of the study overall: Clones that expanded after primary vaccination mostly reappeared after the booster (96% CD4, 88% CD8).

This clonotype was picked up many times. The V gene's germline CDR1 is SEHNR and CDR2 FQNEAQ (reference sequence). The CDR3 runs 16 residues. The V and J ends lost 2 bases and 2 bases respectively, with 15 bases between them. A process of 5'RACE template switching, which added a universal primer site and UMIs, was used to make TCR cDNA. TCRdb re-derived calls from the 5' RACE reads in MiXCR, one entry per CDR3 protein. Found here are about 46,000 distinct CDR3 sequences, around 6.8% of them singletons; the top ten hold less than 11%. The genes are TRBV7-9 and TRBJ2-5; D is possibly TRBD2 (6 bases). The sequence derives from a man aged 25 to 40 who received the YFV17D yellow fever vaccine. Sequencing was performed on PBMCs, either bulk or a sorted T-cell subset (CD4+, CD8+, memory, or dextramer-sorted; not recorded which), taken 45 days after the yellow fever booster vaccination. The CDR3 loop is CASSLRAGGIQETQYF. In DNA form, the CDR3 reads TGTGCCAGCAGCTTAAGGGCAGGAGGGATACAAGAGACCCAGTACTTC.